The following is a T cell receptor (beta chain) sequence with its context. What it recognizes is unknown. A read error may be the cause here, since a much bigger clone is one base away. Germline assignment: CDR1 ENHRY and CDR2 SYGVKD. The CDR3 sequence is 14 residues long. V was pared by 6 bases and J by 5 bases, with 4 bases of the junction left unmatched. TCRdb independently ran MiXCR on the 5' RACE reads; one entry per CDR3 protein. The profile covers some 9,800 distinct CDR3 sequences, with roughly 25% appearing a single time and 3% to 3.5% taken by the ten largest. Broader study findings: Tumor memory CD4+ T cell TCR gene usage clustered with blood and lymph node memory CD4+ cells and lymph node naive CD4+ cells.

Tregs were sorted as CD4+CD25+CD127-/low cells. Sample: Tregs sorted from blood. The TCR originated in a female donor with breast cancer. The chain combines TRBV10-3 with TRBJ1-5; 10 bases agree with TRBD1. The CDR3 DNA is TGTGCCATCAGCCGGACAGGGGGGGATCAGCCCCAGCATTTT. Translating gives CAISRTGGDQPQHF.